The source of this T cell receptor beta chain is a study of technical replicates of blood from several donors. Libraries were prepared by immunoSEQ multiplex PCR; TCRdb keeps only in-frame clonotypes and omits some of them. The repertoire consists of fewer than 65,000 clones, with 85% to 90% occurring once and the leading ten covering around 5.5%. This clonotype originated in a human donor in good health. Some clones in this sample may be carry-over from other donors' samples. The sequencing sample was made of PBMCs.

CDR3 sequence: CAGRRMNTEAFF. CDR3 bases: TGTGCCGGCCGGCGGATGAACACTGAAGCTTTCTTT. V is TRBV30 and J is TRBJ1-1; D unresolved. The V and J ends lost 8 bases and 0 bases respectively, with 10 bases between them. CDR1 and CDR2 from the germline V gene are GTSNPN and SVGIG (reference sequence). The length of the CDR3 is 12 residues.